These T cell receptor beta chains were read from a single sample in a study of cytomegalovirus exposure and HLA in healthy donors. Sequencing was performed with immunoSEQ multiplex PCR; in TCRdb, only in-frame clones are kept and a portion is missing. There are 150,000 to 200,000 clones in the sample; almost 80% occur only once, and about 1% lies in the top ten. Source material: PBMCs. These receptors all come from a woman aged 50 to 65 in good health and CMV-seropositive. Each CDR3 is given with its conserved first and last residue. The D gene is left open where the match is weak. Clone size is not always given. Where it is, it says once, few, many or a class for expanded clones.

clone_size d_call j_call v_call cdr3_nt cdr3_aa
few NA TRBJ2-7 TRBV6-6 TGTGCCAGCAGTTACTCCAGGGGGGCCTACGAGCAGTACTTC CASSYSRGAYEQYF
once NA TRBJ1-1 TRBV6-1 TGTGCCACCTCAGGGGCCCCGCACACTGAAGCTTTCTTT CATSGAPHTEAFF
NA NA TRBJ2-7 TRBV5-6 TGTGCCAGCAGCTTCGCGTCCGAAACCTTCTACGAGCAGTACTTC CASSFASETFYEQYF
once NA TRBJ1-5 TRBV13 TGTGCCAGCAGCTTAGGGACAGGAAGGGGCAATCAGCCCCAGCATTTT CASSLGTGRGNQPQHF
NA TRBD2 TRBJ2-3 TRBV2 TGTGCCAGCAGTGTGCTAGCGGATACAGATACGCAGTATTTT CASSVLADTDTQYF
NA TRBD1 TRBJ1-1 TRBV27 TGTGCCAGCCGGGACAGGGGTACTGAAGCTTTCTTT CASRDRGTEAFF
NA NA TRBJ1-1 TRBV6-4 TGTGCCAGCAGTTCCTCCCCAGGTAACACTGAAGCTTTCTTT CASSSSPGNTEAFF
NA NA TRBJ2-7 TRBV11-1 TGTGCCAGCAGCCGAGGCGTTTACGAGCAGTACTTC CASSRGVYEQYF
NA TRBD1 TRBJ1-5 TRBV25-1 TGTGCCAGCAGTGGGGGACAGGGTAATCAGCCCCAGCATTTT CASSGGQGNQPQHF
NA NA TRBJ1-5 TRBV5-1 TGCGCCAGCAGCTTTTCCGGGGGTAGTACTCAGCCCCAGCATTTT CASSFSGGSTQPQHF
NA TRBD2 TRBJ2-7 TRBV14 TGTGCCAGCAGCCTCCGGGAGGGATGGGTCCACGAGCAGTACTTC CASSLREGWVHEQYF
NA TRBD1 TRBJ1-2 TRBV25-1 TGTGCCAGCAGTCTAGGGGGCGCAGGGTATGGCTACACCTTC CASSLGGAGYGYTF
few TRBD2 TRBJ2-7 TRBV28 TGTGCCAGCAGTGTGCGGGGGTCTGCCTACGAGCAGTACTTC CASSVRGSAYEQYF
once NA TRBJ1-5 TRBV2 TGTGCCAGCAGCATTGAGGATGTGAATCAGCCCCAGCATTTT CASSIEDVNQPQHF
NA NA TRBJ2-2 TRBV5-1 TGCGCCAGCAGCTTGAGTGGGGGGACCCACACCGGGGAGCTGTTTTTT CASSLSGGTHTGELFF
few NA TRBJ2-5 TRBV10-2 TGCGCCAGCAGTTGGGGAGGTGAGACCCAGTACTTC CASSWGGETQYF
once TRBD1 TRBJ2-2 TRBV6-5 TGTGCCAGCAGTGGGGACAGGGAGGTCGCCGGGGAGCTGTTTTTT CASSGDREVAGELFF
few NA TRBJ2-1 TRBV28 TGTGCCAGCAGTCTCACGGAGGGGGGGAATCACAATGAGCAGTTCTTC CASSLTEGGNHNEQFF
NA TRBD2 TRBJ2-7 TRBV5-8 TGTGCCAGCAGCGACTGGGGACTAGCGGGTACCTACGAGCAGTACTTC CASSDWGLAGTYEQYF
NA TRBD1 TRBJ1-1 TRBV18 TGTGCCAGCTCACCCCTCGGACAGGGCTCCATGAACACTGAAGCTTTCTTT CASSPLGQGSMNTEAFF
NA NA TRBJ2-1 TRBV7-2 TGTGCCAGCAGCTGGGACACGAATGAGCAGTTCTTC CASSWDTNEQFF
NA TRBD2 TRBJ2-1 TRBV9 TGTGCCAGCAGCGTTAGTGGGACTAGCTACAATGAGCAGTTCTTC CASSVSGTSYNEQFF
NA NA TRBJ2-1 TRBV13 TGTGCCAGCAAGGCAGGTTGGAAGGAATACAATGAGCAGTTCTTC CASKAGWKEYNEQFF
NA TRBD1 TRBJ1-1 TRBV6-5 TGTGCCAGCAGTTACTCCATCAACAGGGGTGAAGCTTTCTTT CASSYSINRGEAFF
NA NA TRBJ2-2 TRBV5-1 TGCGCCAGCAGTTTCTCCTACACCGGGGAGCTGTTTTTT CASSFSYTGELFF